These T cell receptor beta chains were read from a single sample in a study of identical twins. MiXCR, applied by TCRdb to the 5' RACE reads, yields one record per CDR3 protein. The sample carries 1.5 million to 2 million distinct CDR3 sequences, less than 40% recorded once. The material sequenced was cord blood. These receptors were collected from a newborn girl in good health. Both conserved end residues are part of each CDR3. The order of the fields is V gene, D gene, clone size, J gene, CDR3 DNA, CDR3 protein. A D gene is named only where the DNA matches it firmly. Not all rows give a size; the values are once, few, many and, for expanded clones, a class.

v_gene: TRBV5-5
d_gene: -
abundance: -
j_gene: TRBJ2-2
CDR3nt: TGTGCCAGCAGCCGTAAGAACACCGGGGGGCTGTTTTTT
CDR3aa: CASSRKNTGGLFF

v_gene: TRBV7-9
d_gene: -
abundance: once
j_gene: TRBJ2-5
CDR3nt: TGTGCCAGCAGCTTAGCAGATATGGAGACCCGGTACTTC
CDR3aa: CASSLADMETRYF

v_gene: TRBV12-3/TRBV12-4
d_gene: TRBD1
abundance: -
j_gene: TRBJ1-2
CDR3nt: TGTGCCAGCAGTCCCCACGACAGGGGGCATGGCTACACCTTC
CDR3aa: CASSPHDRGHGYTF

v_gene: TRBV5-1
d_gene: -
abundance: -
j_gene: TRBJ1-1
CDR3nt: TGCGCCAGCAGCTCTGGGCATACAGGGATGAACACTGAAGCTTTCTTT
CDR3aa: CASSSGHTGMNTEAFF

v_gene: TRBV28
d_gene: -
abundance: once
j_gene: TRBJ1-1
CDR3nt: TGTGCCAGCAGTCTAACATATTTGAGGGGGGCTCCTACTTTGAACACTGAAGCTTTCTTT
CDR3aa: CASSLTYLRGAPTLNTEAFF

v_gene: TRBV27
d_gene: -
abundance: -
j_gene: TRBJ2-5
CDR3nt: TGTGCCAGCGGTCCTGCGAGGGGGTTCTTTCAAGAGACCCAGTACTTC
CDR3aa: CASGPARGFFQETQYF

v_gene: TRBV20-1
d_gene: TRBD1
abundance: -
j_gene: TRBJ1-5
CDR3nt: TGCAGTGCTGGATGGACAGGGGGAAAAAAGCCCCAGCATTTT
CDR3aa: CSAGWTGGKKPQHF

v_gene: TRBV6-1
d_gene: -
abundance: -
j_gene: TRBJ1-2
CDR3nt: TGTGCCAGCAGTGAAGGTCTGCCCTTGGGCTACACCTTC
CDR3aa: CASSEGLPLGYTF

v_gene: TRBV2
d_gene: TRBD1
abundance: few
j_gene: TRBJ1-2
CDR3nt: TGTGCCAGCAGTGCGGACAGGTCGAGCTACACCTTC
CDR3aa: CASSADRSSYTF

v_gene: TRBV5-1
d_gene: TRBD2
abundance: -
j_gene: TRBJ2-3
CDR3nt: TGCGCCAGCAGAATGGGACTAGGTACAGATACGCAGTATTTT
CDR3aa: CASRMGLGTDTQYF

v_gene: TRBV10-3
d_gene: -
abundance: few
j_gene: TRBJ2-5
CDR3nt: TGTGCCATCAGTGATTTCCCAGGAGGCGGATCACAAGAGACCCAGTACTTC
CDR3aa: CAISDFPGGGSQETQYF

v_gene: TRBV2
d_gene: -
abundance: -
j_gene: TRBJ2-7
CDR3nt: TGTGCCAGCAGTGAAGCGGGGGTTAACCAGTACTTC
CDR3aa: CASSEAGVNQYF

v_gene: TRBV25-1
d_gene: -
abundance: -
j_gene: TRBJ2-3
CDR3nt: TGTGCCAGCAGTGAAGCCAGGGCGGGCACAGATACGCAGTATTTT
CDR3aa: CASSEARAGTDTQYF

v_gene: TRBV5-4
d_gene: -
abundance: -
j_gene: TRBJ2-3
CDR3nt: TGTGCCAGCACCCCTCGGCTAGAGGGGGGTTTATTCGCAGATACGCAGTATTTT
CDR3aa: CASTPRLEGGLFADTQYF

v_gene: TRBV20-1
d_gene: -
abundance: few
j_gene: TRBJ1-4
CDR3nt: TGCAGTGCTAGAGATGCAGCCAGGGTGGGGGAAAAACTGTTTTTT
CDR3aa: CSARDAARVGEKLFF

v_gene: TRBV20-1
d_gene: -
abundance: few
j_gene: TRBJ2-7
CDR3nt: TGCAGTGCTATGAATATGGGTCTTAGTCGCTACGAGCAGTACTTC
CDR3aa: CSAMNMGLSRYEQYF

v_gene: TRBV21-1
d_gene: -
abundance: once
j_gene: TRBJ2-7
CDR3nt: TGTACCAGCAGCAAAGCCCCTAAAGAGCGGGAGACGCGCTACGAGCAGTACTTC
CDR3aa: CTSSKAPKERETRYEQYF

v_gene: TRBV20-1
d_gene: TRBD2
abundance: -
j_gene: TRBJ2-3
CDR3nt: TGCAGTGCTAGAGGACTAGCGGGATGGTCCACAGATACGCAGTATTTT
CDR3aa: CSARGLAGWSTDTQYF

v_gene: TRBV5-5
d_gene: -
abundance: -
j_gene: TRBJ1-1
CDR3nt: TGTGCCAGCAACCCAAACCCAGGGATGAACACTGAAGCTTTCTTT
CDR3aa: CASNPNPGMNTEAFF

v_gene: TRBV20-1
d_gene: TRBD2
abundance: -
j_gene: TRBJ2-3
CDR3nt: TGCAGTGCTAGAGATTCCGGGACTAGCGTGGATACGCAGTATTTT
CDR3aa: CSARDSGTSVDTQYF

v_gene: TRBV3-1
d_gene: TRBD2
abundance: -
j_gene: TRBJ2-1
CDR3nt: TGTGCCAGCAGCCAATATACCGGGACTAGAGGCCCCAATGAGCAGTTCTTC
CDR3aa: CASSQYTGTRGPNEQFF

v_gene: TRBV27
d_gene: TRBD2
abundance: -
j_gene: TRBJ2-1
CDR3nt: TGTGCCAGCTCTACTTACGGGGGGACTGGGTGGAATGAGCAGTTCTTC
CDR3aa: CASSTYGGTGWNEQFF

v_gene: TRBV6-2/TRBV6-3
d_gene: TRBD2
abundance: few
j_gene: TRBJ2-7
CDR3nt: TGTGCCAGCAGACGGGGACTAGCCCCCTACGAGCAGTACTTC
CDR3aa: CASRRGLAPYEQYF

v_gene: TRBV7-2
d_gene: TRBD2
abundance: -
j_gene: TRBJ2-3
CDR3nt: TGTGCCAGCAGCCCGCCGACTAGCGGGAGAGTCACAGATACGCAGTATTTT
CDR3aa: CASSPPTSGRVTDTQYF

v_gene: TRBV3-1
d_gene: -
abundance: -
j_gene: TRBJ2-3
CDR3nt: TGTGCCAGCAGCCAAGACCGGCTAGCGAGAGGGCCAGATACGCAGTATTTT
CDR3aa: CASSQDRLARGPDTQYF

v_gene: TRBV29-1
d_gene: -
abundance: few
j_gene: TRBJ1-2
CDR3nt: TGCAGCGTTGAGCCCGTCAGACGAGCTAACTATGGCTACACCTTC
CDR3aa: CSVEPVRRANYGYTF

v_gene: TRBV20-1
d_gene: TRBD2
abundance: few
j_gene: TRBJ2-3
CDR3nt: TGCAGTTCCCTACGTTACGTTAGCGGGGGTAGCACAGATACGCAGTATTTT
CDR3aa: CSSLRYVSGGSTDTQYF

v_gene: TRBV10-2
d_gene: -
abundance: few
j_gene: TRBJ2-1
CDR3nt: TGCGCCAGCAGTGACGGGCTAGGCACAGCCCCTTCGTTCTTC
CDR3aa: CASSDGLGTAPSFF

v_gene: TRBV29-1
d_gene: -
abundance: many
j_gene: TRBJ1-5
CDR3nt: TGCAGCGTTGGTTCTGCTGGGACGAGCAATCAGCCCCAGCATTTT
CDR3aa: CSVGSAGTSNQPQHF

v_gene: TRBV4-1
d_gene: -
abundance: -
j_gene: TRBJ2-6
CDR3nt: TGCGCCAGCAGCCAAGATAGTCCCGGGGGCGCACTCTCTGGGGCCAACGTCCTGACTTTC
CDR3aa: CASSQDSPGGALSGANVLTF

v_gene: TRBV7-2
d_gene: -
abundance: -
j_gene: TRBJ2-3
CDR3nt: TGTGCCAGCAGCCCCGCGAGGCAGGATACGCAGTATTTT
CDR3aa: CASSPARQDTQYF